This T cell receptor beta chain appears in the sequencing data of a study of graft-versus-host responses after intestinal transplantation. Study-level background: As for transplant type, recipients had multivisceral, liver-intestinal, or isolated intestinal grafts. Tacrolimus and steroids were given for three to four years to all recipients after anti-thymocyte globulin induction. Study observations and caveats: After transplant, early declines in HvG clones were associated with peak levels of circulating GvH clones.

As concerns this clone: The antigen is undetermined.

Only in-frame clones appear in the TCRdb table, and some are missing; sequencing was by immunoSEQ multiplex PCR. Found here are roughly 53,000 clones, roughly 89% of them singletons; the top ten hold roughly 5.5%. The CDR3 runs 20 residues. Trimming at V came to 0 bases and at J to 4 bases, leaving 17 bases not matched to a gene. CDR1 LGHNT and CDR2 FRNRAP come from the germline V gene. The material was PBMCs, obtained nearly 670 days after intestinal transplant. The clonotype originates from a human patient who received an intestinal transplant, so some T cells may come from the graft donor. V usage is TRBV12-5 and J usage is TRBJ1-5; 8 bases line up with TRBD1. The CDR3 region is CASGLVPAIQGARSNQPQHF. As DNA, the CDR3 is TGTGCTAGTGGTTTGGTACCCGCAATCCAGGGGGCGCGTAGTAATCAGCCCCAGCATTTT.